Following are 14 T cell receptor beta chains from one sample sequenced in a study of blood T cell repertoires in COVID-19. Using immunoSEQ multiplex PCR, the repertoire was profiled, and TCRdb retains in-frame clones only, with some absent. The data show roughly 63,000 clones, 74% seen once. Sequencing input: peripheral blood. These receptors were collected from a woman of 80 years or more with acute or convalescent COVID-19.

The chain couples TRBV5-1 to TRBJ2-1, with 12 bases fitting TRBD2. CDR1 is SGHRS and CDR2 is YFSETQ in the germline V gene. Germline trimming cut 5 bases from V and 1 base from J; bases unmatched to any gene: 4. CDR3 size: 16 residues. The CDR3 region has the DNA TGCGCCAGCAGTCCAACTAGCGGGAGGTCCTACAATGAGCAGTTCTTC. Translated: CASSPTSGRSYNEQFF.

The chain has TRBV9 and TRBJ2-7, with D possibly being TRBD1 (5 bases). V lost 1 base and J lost 3, with 14 bases in between. The CDR3 covers 15 residues. Germline CDR1 and CDR2: SGDLS and YYNGEE. The CDR3 reads CASSVSARRGYEQYF. For the CDR3, the DNA is TGTGCCAGCAGCGTATCTGCTAGAAGGGGCTACGAGCAGTACTTC.

V usage is TRBV7-2 and J usage is TRBJ1-1, with 7 bases aligning to TRBD1. Germline loops: CDR1 SGHTA, CDR2 FQGNSA. The CDR3 sequence is 16 residues long. The V gene end was trimmed by 2 bases and the J gene end by 5 bases; junction bases not matched to a gene: 11. CDR3 sequence reads: CASSLRGRTLETEAFF. In DNA form, the CDR3 reads TGTGCCAGCAGCTTAAGGGGGCGTACACTGGAGACTGAAGCTTTCTTT.

J is TRBJ2-5 and V is TRBV10-3; 13 positions match TRBD2. The trim removed 10 bases at V and 5 bases at J, leaving 10 bases unmatched. This CDR3 is 15 amino acids long. The germline gives CDR1 ENHRY, CDR2 SYGVKD. For the CDR3, the DNA is TGTGCCACCGGACTAGCGGGAGAATGGGGGGAGACCCAGTACTTC. It encodes CATGLAGEWGETQYF.

This rearrangement joins TRBV19 to TRBJ2-1; tentatively, D is TRBD2 (6 bases). The CDR3 runs to 15 residues. Trimming pared 5 bases from V and 7 bases from J, leaving 18 bases between. Germline-derived CDR1 and CDR2 are LNHDA and SQIVND (reference sequence). DNA of the CDR3: TGTGCCAGTAGTGTCCTAGCGCGGGTAGCGAATGAGCAGTTCTTC. It specifies CASSVLARVANEQFF.

The rearrangement uses TRBV11-3 and TRBJ2-7, with D perhaps TRBD2 (7 bases). The germline V gene encodes CDR1 SGHNT and CDR2 YENEEA. The length of the CDR3 is 17 residues. V lost 3 bases and J 1 base, leaving 19 bases between the germline ends. CDR3 coding DNA: TGTGCCAGCAGCTTTTTTAGGGGGGGTACCGCTTCCTACGAGCAGTACTTC. Translated, it gives CASSFFRGGTASYEQYF.

The chain joins TRBV10-3 to TRBJ1-2; 7 positions match TRBD1. Germline V gives CDR1 ENHRY, CDR2 SYGVKD. J gave up 8 bases and V 3 bases, and 6 bases lay outside the gene matches. This CDR3 region has 13 residues. The CDR3 is CAISDRGGEGYTF. CDR3 in DNA: TGTGCCATCAGTGATCGAGGGGGCGAGGGCTACACCTTC.

The CDR3 coding sequence is TGTGCCAGCAGCTTGGACAGGGATGTGTGGGGCTACACCTTC. Its protein is CASSLDRDVWGYTF. The rearrangement uses TRBV5-6 and TRBJ1-2; D is possibly TRBD1 (6 bases). V was pared by 0 bases and J by 8 bases, with 14 bases between. Per the germline V gene, CDR1 is SGHDT and CDR2 is YYEEEE. The CDR3 covers 14 residues.

This clone has a handful of counts. This chain uses TRBV5-1 with TRBJ2-7; TRBD1 aligns across 9 bases. Germline V gene data show CDR1 as SGHRS and CDR2 as YFSETQ. The V and J ends lost 7 bases and 2 bases, in that order; junction bases with no gene match: 7. This CDR3 contains 14 residues. The CDR3 sequence: CASGKDRGAYEQYF. The CDR3 DNA follows: TGCGCCAGCGGCAAGGACAGGGGAGCCTACGAGCAGTACTTC.

The chain links TRBV10-3 to TRBJ2-2; perhaps TRBD1 as D (6 bases). Germline V gene lookup returns CDR1 ENHRY and CDR2 SYGVKD. The CDR3 extends over 16 amino acids. The ends were cut back, 3 bases at V and 2 bases at J, with 13 bases in the middle. The DNA for the CDR3 is TGTGCCATCAGTGAACCCGGGACAACTAACACCGGGGAGCTGTTTTTT. This codes for CAISEPGTTNTGELFF.

The rearrangement links TRBV28 to TRBJ2-7, with 7 bases identical to TRBD1. V lost 5 bases and J lost 2; bases outside the gene matches: 6. Germline values: CDR1 MDHEN, CDR2 SYDVKM. The CDR3 runs 14 residues. CDR3 bases: TGTGCCAGCAGTGAGGGGGCTTTCACCTACGAGCAGTACTTC. Protein product: CASSEGAFTYEQYF.

This clone has a handful of counts. The V and J genes are TRBV20-1 and TRBJ2-3; 9 bases are shared with TRBD2. Germline V gene data show CDR1 as DFQATT and CDR2 as SNEGSKA (reference sequence). The CDR3 is 16 amino acids. The ends lost 3 bases at V and 2 bases at J; junction bases unmatched: 9. The CDR3 nucleotides read TGCAGTGCTAGTAATCGGCGGGAGGGCCACACAGATACGCAGTATTTT. Protein product: CSASNRREGHTDTQYF.

The chain joins TRBV28 to TRBJ2-7; D is unresolved. The CDR3 runs 13 residues. Germline CDR1 reads MDHEN; CDR2 reads SYDVKM. The germline V and J ends were trimmed by 5 bases and 1 base, with 9 bases remaining between them. The CDR3 DNA sequence: TGTGCCAGCAGTCTGACACCTTCCTACGAGCAGTACTTC. As protein: CASSLTPSYEQYF.

This clone has just one count. J is TRBJ1-1 and V is TRBV11-3; 9 bases align to TRBD1. Germline CDR1 reads SGHNT; CDR2 reads YENEEA. The CDR3 totals 15 residues. Trimming removed 1 base from V and 10 bases from J; junction bases left unmatched: 10. The CDR3, as DNA: TGTGCCAGCAGCTTAGTCGGGACCGGGACAGGGAGAGCTTTCTTT. It yields the protein CASSLVGTGTGRAFF.